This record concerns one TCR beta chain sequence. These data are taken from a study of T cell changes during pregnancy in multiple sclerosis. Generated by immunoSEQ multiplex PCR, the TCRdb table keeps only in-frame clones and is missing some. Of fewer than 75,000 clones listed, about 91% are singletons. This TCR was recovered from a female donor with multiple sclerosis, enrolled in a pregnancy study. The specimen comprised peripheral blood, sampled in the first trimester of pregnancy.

CDR3 coding DNA: TGTGCCAGCTCTCCTCGCCCGAGCTCCTACGAGCAGTACTTC. Its protein is CASSPRPSSYEQYF. This chain uses TRBV18 with TRBJ2-7, with unresolved D. V dropped 6 bases and J dropped 0 bases, with 12 bases sitting between them. CDR1 KGHSH and CDR2 LQKENI come from the germline V gene. The CDR3 consists of 14 residues.